The source of this T cell receptor beta chain is a study of T cell repertoires in cytomegalovirus infection. Looking at the study overall: Indications of both CMV infection and matching HLA type were provided by public TCR beta signatures.

This clonotype was seen a handful of times. What it recognizes is unknown. CDR1 and CDR2 (germline): SQVTM, ANQGSEA. CDR3 length: 14 residues. Trimming removed 3 bases from V and 8 bases from J; junction bases left unmatched: 10. Study outcomes and limitations: Summed frequency of shared TCR beta families picked out CMV carriers who also had the relevant HLA. HLA-C-restricted CMV clonotypes gave the most frequent clonotype in two of eight donors.

MiXCR, applied by TCRdb to the reads, yields one record per CDR3 protein. The sample carries around 210,000 distinct CDR3 sequences, around 6.4% recorded once. Input material: PBMCs. This chain connects TRBV29-1 to TRBJ1-1, with 9 bases lining up with TRBD1. This clonotype was sampled from a human donor in good health (CMV status not recorded). Some clones in this sample may be carry-over from other donors' samples. CDR3 in amino acids: CSVEGFIGTGEAFF. DNA of the CDR3: TGCAGCGTTGAGGGCTTTATCGGGACAGGGGAAGCTTTCTTT.